This TCR beta chain came from a study of blood T cell repertoires in COVID-19. Authors' data handling: For nucleated cells, counts were estimated from reference gene primer amplification. TCRdb's copy holds only in-frame clones and misses some; the assay was immunoSEQ multiplex PCR. For V, J and clone size, that table is used; D and trimming come from the DNA. The sample consists of 250,000 or so clones, around 83% of them appearing once. The V gene end was trimmed by 0 bases and the J gene end by 4 bases; junction bases not matched to a gene: 7. The length of the CDR3 is 16 residues. Germline V CDR1 and CDR2: MNHEY, SMNVEV (reference sequence). The table lists this clone with a count of one.

The receptor was derived from a woman between 18 and 29 years old with acute or convalescent COVID-19. The chain combines TRBV27 with TRBJ1-2, with TRBD1 identical over 8 bases. The sequencing sample was made of peripheral blood. CDR3 DNA: TGTGCCAGCAGTTTATCAACGACAGGGGCCGGCTATGGCTACACCTTC. It codes for CASSLSTTGAGYGYTF.